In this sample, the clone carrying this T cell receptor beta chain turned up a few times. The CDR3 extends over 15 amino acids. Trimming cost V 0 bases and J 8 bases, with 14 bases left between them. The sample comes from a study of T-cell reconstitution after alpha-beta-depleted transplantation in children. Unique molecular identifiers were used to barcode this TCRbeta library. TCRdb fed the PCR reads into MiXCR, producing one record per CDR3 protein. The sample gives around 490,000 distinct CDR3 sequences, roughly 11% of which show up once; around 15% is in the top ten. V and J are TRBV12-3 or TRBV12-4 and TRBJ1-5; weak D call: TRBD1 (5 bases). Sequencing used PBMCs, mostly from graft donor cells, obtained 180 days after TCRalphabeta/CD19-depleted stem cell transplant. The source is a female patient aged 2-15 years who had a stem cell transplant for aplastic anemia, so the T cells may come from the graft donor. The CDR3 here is CASSLARRGREPQHF. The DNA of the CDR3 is TGTGCCAGCAGTTTAGCGCGGAGGGGTAGGGAGCCCCAGCATTTT.